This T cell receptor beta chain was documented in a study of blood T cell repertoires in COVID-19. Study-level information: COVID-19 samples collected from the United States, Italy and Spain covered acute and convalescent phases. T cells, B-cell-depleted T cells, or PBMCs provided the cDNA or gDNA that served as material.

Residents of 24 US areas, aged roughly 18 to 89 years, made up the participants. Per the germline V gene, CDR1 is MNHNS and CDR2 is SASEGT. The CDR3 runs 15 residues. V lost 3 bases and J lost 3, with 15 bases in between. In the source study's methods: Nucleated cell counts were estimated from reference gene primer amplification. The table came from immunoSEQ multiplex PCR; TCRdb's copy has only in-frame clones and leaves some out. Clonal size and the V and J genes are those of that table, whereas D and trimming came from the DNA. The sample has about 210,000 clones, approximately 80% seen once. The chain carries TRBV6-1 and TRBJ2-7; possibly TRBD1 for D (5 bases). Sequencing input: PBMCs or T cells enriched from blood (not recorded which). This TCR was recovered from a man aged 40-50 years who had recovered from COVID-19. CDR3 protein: CASSDVPTVIYEQYF. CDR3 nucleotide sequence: TGTGCCAGCAGTGACGTGCCGACAGTTATCTACGAGCAGTACTTC.